This T cell receptor (beta chain) was found in a study of blood T cell repertoires in COVID-19. Sequencing was performed with immunoSEQ multiplex PCR; in TCRdb, only in-frame clones are kept and a portion is missing. The profile shows fewer than 200,000 clones, more than 70% of them singletons. The V gene's germline CDR1 is KGHSH and CDR2 LQKENI. V was clipped by 3 bases and J by 2 bases, with 16 bases between them. The CDR3 loop spans 16 amino acids. This clonotype was obtained from a woman aged 60-70 years with acute or convalescent COVID-19. V usage is TRBV18 and J usage is TRBJ1-1, with D maybe TRBD1 (6 bases). Sequenced sample: peripheral blood. The CDR3 reads CASSPSTGTSNTEAFF. The CDR3 bases are TGTGCCAGCTCACCCTCGACAGGCACCTCTAACACTGAAGCTTTCTTT.